One TCR beta chain is described in this entry. No cognate antigen has been identified for it. No base qualities exist here, and no much larger clone lies one base off it. The record originates from a study of blood T cells in healthy people across ages (dated by TCRdb to 2015 to 2017). About the study as a whole: In model experiments, template switching captured roughly one uniquely barcoded TCR beta cDNA molecule for every two T cells. To avoid experimental bias, donors of different ages were distributed randomly across sequencing lanes. Donors were grouped into four age groups: young (average approximately 15 years), middle-aged (under 40), aged (approximately 58) and long-lived (82). Age-related changes in TCR beta repertoire diversity were measured in the study by deep sequencing normalized with unique cDNA molecular identifiers. For two donors (one aged 18 to 29 and one aged 80 or older), the study analyzed two additional independent replicas of 1 million unique cDNA reads from the same blood draw.

The germline V gene gives CDR1 as MNHNS and CDR2 as SASEGT. At the junction V is shortened by 4 bases and J by 3 bases, with 15 bases in between. The CDR3 has 15 amino acids, counting the end cysteine and phenylalanine. Only the CDR3 part of the read is kept: 45 bases, read in frame from the first base. Results and caveats for the whole study, not just this receptor: Estimates of total diversity from one million sequenced T cells were regarded as lower bounds and underestimates. Donor CMV infection status was unknown, potentially confounding age-related changes in expanded clonotypes. The percentage of naive T cells measured by flow cytometry correlated strongly with observed TCR beta diversity. The long-lived group showed more naive CD4+ T cells, fewer expanded clones and increased TCR diversity than the aged group, suggesting age selection. Bulk unsorted PBMC profiling prevented conclusive comparison of naive and antigen-experienced compartments. As age increased, observed TCR beta diversity per million T cells dropped in a roughly linear way, and a significant reduction was already evident by age 40.

Systemically healthy Caucasian individuals from Russia, around 39 in total and aged roughly 6 to 95 years, were included as donors. Roughly 10 milliliters of peripheral blood were collected from each donor into EDTA-treated Vacutainer tubes. PBMCs were isolated by Ficoll-Paque density-gradient centrifugation, with at least 6 million obtained per sample. Trizol reagent was used to extract total RNA from PBMCs, with at least 6 micrograms per sample. For every donor, flow cytometry on a PBMC aliquot measured the percentage of naive CD45RAhigh/CD27high T cells. Library method: 5' RACE. Sequencer: Illumina HiSeq 2500. A second 7 to 11 cycle PCR used a sample-barcoded 5' primer and a J-beta primer mix. A unique molecular identifier was introduced onto each TCR beta cDNA molecule by a template-switch 5' adaptor carrying 12 random nucleotides. At least 2.5 million CDR3-containing paired-end reads were obtained from each sample. First-strand cDNA synthesis was performed from all RNA using the Mint cDNA synthesis kit, with priming by a TRBC-specific oligonucleotide. Following uracil-DNA glycosylase treatment, all cDNA underwent a first 18-cycle PCR with the universal primers M1SS and BC2_uni_R. The authors' analysis ran thus. For normalization, 1 million high-quality reads were randomly selected from each sample, with every read carrying a distinct molecular identifier. Reads sharing molecular identifiers were discarded rather than binned into consensus sequences. MiTCR, set to a Q25 quality threshold and the strictest error-elimination algorithm, was used for CDR3 identification, clonotype clustering and error correction. A nonparametric unseen species model with Euler transformation was used to estimate a lower bound on total TCR beta diversity. The public sequencing data were trimmed at Q25 with fastp and processed into clonotypes with MiXCR by TCRdb, which kept only in-frame beta chains. Rows with a matching CDR3 protein are joined into one entry that keeps the most common DNA and genes. The V and J calls, along with clone size, are taken from TCRdb and not from the paper's own processing. The sample contains 1.2 million to 1.5 million distinct CDR3 sequences, roughly 64% of them found a single time. In total, the top ten clones hold roughly 7% of the sample.

Sample: blood. Rearrangement joined TRBV6-1 to TRBJ1-2, with no confident D gene call. The TCR comes from a man younger than 35 in good health. The DNA sequence is TGTGCCAGCAGTGCTTATCGGTTAATCGACTATGGCTACACCTTC. The translation is CASSAYRLIDYGYTF.